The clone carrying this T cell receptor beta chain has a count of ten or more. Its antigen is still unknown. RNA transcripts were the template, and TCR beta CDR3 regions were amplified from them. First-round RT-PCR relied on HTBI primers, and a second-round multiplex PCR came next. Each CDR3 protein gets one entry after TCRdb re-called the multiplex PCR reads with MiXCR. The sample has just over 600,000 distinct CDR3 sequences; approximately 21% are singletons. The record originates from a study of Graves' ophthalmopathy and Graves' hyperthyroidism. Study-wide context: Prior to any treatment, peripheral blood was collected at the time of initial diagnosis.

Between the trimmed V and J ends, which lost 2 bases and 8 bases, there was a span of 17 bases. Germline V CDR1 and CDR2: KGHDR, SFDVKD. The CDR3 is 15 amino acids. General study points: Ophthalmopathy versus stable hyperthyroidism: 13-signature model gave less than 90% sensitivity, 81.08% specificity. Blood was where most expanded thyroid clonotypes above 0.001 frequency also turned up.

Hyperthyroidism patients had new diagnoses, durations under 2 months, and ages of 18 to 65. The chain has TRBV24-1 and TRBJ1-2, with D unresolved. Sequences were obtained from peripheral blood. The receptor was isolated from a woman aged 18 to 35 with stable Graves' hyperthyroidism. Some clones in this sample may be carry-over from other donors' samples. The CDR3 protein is CATSDSAYSAEGYTF. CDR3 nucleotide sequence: TGTGCCACCAGTGATTCGGCGTATAGTGCGGAAGGCTACACCTTC.